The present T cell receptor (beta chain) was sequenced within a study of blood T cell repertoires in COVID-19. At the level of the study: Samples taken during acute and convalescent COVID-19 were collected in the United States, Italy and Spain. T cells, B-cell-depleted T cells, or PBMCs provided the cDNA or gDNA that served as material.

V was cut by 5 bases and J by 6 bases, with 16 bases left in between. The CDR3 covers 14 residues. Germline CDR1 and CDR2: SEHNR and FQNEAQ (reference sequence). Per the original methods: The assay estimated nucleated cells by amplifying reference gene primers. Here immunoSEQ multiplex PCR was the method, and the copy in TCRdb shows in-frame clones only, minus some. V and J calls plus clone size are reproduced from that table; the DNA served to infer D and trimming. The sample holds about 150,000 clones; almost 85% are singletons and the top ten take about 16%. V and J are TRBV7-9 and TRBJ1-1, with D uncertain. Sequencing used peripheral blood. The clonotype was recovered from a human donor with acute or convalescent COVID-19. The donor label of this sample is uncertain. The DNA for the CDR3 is TGTGCCAGCAGCCTACGGTTCGGCGACTCTGAAGCTTTCTTT. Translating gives CASSLRFGDSEAFF.